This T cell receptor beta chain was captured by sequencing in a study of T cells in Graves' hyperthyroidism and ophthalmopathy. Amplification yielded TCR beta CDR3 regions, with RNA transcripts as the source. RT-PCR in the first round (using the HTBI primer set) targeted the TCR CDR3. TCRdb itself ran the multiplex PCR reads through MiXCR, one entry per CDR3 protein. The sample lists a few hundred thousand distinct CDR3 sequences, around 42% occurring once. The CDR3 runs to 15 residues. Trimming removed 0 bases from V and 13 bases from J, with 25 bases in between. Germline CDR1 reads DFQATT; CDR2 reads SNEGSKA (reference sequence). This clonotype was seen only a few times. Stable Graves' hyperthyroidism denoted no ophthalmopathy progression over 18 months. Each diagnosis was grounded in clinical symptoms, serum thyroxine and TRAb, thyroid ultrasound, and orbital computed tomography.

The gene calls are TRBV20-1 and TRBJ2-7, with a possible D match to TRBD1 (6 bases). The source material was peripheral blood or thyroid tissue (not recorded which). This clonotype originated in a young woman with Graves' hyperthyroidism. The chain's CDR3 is CSARDQRGTPLGGYF. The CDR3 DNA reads TGCAGTGCTAGAGACCAAAGAGGGACCCCTCTAGGGGGATACTTC.